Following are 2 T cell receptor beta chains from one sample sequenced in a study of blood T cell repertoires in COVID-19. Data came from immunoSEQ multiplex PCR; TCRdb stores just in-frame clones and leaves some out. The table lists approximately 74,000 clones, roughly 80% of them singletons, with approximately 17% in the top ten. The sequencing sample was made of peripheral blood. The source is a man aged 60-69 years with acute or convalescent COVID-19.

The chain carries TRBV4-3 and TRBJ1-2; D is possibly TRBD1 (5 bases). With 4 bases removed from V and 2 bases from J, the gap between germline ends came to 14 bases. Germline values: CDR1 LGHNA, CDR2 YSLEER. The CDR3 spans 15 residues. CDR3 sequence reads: CASSPGRDPNYGYTF. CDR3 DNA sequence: TGCGCCAGCAGCCCAGGCAGGGATCCCAACTATGGCTACACCTTC.

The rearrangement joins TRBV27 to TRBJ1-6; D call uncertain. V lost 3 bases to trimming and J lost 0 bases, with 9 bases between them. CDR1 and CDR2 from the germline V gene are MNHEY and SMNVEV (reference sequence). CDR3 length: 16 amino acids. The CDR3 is CASSLESSSYNSPLHF. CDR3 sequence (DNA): TGTGCCAGCAGTTTGGAGTCGAGCTCCTATAATTCACCCCTCCACTTT.